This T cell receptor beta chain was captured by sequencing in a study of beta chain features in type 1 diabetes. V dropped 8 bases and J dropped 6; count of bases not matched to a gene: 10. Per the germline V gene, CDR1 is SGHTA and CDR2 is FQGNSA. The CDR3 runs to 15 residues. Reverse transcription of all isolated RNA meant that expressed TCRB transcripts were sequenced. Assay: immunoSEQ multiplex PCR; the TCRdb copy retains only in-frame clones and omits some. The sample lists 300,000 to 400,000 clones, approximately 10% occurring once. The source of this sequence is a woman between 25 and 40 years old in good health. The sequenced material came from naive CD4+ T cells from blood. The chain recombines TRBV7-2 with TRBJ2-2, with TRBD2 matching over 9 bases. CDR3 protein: CASRPIAGVAGELFF. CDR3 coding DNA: TGTGCCAGCCGCCCCATAGCGGGAGTGGCCGGGGAGCTGTTTTTT.